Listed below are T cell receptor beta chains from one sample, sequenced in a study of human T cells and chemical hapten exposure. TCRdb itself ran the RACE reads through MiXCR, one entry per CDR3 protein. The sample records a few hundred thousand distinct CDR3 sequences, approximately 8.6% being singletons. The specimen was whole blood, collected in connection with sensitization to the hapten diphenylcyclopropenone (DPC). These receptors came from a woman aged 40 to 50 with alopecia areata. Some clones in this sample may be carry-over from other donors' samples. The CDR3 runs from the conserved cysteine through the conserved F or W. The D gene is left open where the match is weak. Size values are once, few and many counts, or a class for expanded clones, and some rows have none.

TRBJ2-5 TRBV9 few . CARRRDTFRGETQYF TGTGCCCGAAGGCGGGACACCTTCCGGGGTGAGACCCAGTACTTC
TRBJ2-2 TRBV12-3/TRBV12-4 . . CASSTGHTGELFF TGTGCCAGCAGTACCGGACACACCGGGGAGCTGTTTTTT
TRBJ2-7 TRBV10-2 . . CASSTVSYEQYF TGCGCCAGCAGCACGGTGTCCTACGAGCAGTACTTC
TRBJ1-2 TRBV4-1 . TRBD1 CASSQAQGAGVVYTF TGCGCCAGCAGCCAAGCTCAGGGGGCGGGGGTCGTCTACACCTTC
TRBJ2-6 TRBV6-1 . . CASTEVSGANVLTF TGTGCCAGCACCGAAGTCTCTGGGGCCAACGTCCTGACTTTC
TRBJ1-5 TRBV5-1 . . CASSWDPDNQPQHF TGCGCCAGCAGCTGGGACCCGGACAATCAGCCCCAGCATTTT
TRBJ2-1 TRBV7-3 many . CASSLTRDWGEQFF TGTGCCAGCAGCTTAACTCGGGACTGGGGTGAGCAGTTCTTC
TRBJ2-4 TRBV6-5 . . CASSYSTGGGGKYF TGTGCCAGCAGTTATTCAACAGGGGGGGGAGGAAAGTACTTC
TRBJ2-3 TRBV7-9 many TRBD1 CASSYGQGTDTQYF TGTGCCAGCAGCTACGGACAGGGAACAGATACGCAGTATTTT
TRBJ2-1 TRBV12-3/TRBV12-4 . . CASSLSGSNYNEQFF TGTGCCAGCAGTTTAAGCGGTTCTAATTACAATGAGCAGTTCTTC
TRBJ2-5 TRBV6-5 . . CASSYSWQTQETQYF TGTGCCAGCAGTTACTCGTGGCAGACACAAGAGACCCAGTACTTC
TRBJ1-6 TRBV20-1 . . CSARDRSVSPLHF TGCAGTGCTAGAGATCGTTCGGTCTCACCCCTCCACTTT
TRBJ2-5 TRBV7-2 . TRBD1 CASSWRQGLETQYF TGTGCCAGCAGCTGGAGACAGGGGCTGGAGACCCAGTACTTC
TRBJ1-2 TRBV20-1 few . CSARAGFLSDGYTF TGCAGTGCTAGGGCAGGGTTTTTGTCGGATGGCTACACCTTC
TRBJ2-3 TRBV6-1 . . CASSAADGDTQYF TGTGCCAGCAGTGCGGCCGATGGAGATACGCAGTATTTT
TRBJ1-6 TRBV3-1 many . CASSSSSYNSPLHF TGTGCCAGCAGCTCCAGCTCCTATAATTCACCCCTCCACTTT
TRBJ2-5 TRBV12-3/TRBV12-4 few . CASSTGGGETQYF TGTGCCAGCAGCACCGGGGGTGGAGAGACCCAGTACTTC
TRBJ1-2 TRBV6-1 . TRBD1 CASSGDRAGGYTF TGTGCCAGCAGCGGGGACAGGGCGGGCGGCTACACCTTC
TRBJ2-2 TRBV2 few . CASRPSETGELFF TGTGCCAGCAGGCCCTCCGAGACCGGGGAGCTGTTTTTT
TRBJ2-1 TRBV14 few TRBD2 CASSLLAENNEQFF TGTGCCAGCAGCCTCCTAGCGGAGAACAATGAGCAGTTCTTC
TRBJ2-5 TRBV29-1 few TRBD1 CSFTGARYQETQYF TGCAGCTTTACAGGGGCGCGCTACCAAGAGACCCAGTACTTC
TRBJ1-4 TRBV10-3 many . CAISGSKTQGTNEKLFF TGTGCCATCAGTGGATCCAAAACACAGGGAACTAATGAAAAACTGTTTTTT
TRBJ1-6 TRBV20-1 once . CSALTGIISYNSPLHF TGCAGTGCGCTAACAGGGATAATCTCCTATAATTCACCCCTCCACTTT
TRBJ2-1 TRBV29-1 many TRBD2 CSVRASGYNEQFF TGCAGCGTTCGGGCTAGCGGATACAATGAGCAGTTCTTC
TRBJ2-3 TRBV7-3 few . CASSLTPRDTQYF TGTGCCAGCAGCTTAACCCCGAGGGATACGCAGTATTTT
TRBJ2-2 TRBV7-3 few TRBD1 CASSFGTANTGELFF TGTGCCAGCAGCTTCGGGACAGCAAACACCGGGGAGCTGTTTTTT
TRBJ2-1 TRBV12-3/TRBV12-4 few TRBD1 CASRPGQGHNEQFF TGTGCCAGCCGCCCAGGACAGGGTCACAATGAGCAGTTCTTC
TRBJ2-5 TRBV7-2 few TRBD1 CASSLVGQAQETQYF TGTGCCAGCAGCTTAGTTGGACAGGCACAAGAGACCCAGTACTTC
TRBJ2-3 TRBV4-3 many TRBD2 CASSQASGRADTQYF TGCGCCAGCAGCCAAGCTAGCGGGAGGGCAGATACGCAGTATTTT
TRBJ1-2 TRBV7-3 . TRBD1 CASSPSTGDFGYTF TGTGCCAGCAGCCCATCGACAGGGGATTTTGGCTACACCTTC
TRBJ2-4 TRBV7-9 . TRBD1 CASSLQGAKNIQYF TGTGCCAGCAGCCTACAGGGGGCCAAAAACATTCAGTACTTC
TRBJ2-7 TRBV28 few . CASSPQSQGAPFVQYF TGTGCCAGCAGTCCTCAAAGCCAGGGTGCCCCTTTTGTGCAGTACTTC
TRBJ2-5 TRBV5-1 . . CASSLVAEKETQYF TGCGCCAGCAGCTTGGTGGCGGAAAAAGAGACCCAGTACTTC
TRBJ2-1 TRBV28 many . CASRRLASNKQFF TGTGCCAGCAGACGGCTAGCGTCCAATAAGCAGTTCTTC
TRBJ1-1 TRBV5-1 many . CASSLELNTEAFF TGTGCCAGCAGCCTTGAGCTGAACACTGAAGCTTTCTTT
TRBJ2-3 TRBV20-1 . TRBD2 CSASGSSGSTDTQYF TGCAGTGCCTCCGGCTCTAGCGGTAGCACAGATACGCAGTATTTT
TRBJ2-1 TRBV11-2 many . CASSSGLYNEQFF TGTGCCAGCAGCTCCGGACTCTACAATGAGCAGTTCTTC
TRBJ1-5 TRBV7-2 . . CASSLVRGVGPQHF TGTGCCAGCAGCTTAGTAAGAGGCGTCGGGCCCCAGCATTTT
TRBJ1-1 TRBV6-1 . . CASRSTGNTEAFF TGTGCCAGCAGGTCGACAGGAAACACTGAAGCTTTCTTT
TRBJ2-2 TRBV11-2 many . CASSLGRDTGELFF TGTGCCAGCAGCTTAGGGCGGGATACCGGGGAGCTGTTTTTT
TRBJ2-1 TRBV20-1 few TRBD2 CSARTGEGRSNEQFF TGCAGTGCGAGGACGGGGGAGGGCCGGTCCAATGAGCAGTTCTTC
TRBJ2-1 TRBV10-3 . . CAISAINGRTRNEQFF TGTGCCATCAGTGCCATAAACGGGAGAACCAGGAATGAGCAGTTCTTC
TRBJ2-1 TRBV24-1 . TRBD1 CATSDRTGIFYNEQFF TGTGCCACCAGTGACAGGACAGGGATTTTCTACAATGAGCAGTTCTTC
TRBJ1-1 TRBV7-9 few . CASSASQLSGVEAFF TGTGCCAGCAGCGCCTCGCAACTCTCCGGTGTTGAAGCTTTCTTT
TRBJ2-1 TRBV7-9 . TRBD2 CASSLAGASGKRRNEQFF TGTGCCAGCAGCTTAGCGGGGGCTAGCGGGAAACGACGGAATGAGCAGTTCTTC
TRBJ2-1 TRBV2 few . CASTSESLRSSYNEQFF TGTGCCAGCACCTCCGAAAGCCTCAGGAGCTCCTACAATGAGCAGTTCTTC
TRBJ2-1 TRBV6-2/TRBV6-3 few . CASSYWAGRSYNEQFF TGTGCCAGCAGTTACTGGGCGGGACGCTCCTACAATGAGCAGTTCTTC
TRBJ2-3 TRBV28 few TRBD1 CASSGDRVRTQYF TGTGCCAGCAGTGGAGACAGGGTACGTACGCAGTATTTT
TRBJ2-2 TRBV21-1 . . CASSTPYWVFSGELFF TGTGCCAGCAGCACCCCCTATTGGGTCTTCTCCGGGGAGCTGTTTTTT
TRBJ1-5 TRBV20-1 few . CSARGESSNQPQHF TGCAGTGCTAGAGGAGAATCTAGCAATCAGCCCCAGCATTTT
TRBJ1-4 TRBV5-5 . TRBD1 CASSLGTGGEKLFF TGTGCCAGCAGCTTAGGGACAGGGGGTGAAAAACTGTTTTTT
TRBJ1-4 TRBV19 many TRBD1 CASSIVGGRTNEKLFF TGTGCCAGTAGTATAGTAGGGGGCCGGACTAATGAAAAACTGTTTTTT
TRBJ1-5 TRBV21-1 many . CASSRQGIYQPQHF TGTGCCAGCAGCCGACAGGGGATTTATCAGCCCCAGCATTTT
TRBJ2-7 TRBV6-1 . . CASSEARLSSYEQYF TGTGCCAGCAGTGAAGCGAGGCTTAGCTCCTACGAGCAGTACTTC
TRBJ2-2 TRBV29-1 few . CSVEDHRDTGELFF TGCAGCGTTGAAGATCACAGGGACACCGGGGAGCTGTTTTTT
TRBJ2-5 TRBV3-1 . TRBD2 CASSQEGTSVETQYF TGTGCCAGCAGCCAAGAGGGGACTAGCGTCGAGACCCAGTACTTC
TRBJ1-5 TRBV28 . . CASSLERVDQPQHF TGTGCCAGCAGTTTAGAGAGGGTGGATCAGCCCCAGCATTTT
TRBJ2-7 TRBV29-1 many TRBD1 CSVETGGAYYEQYF TGCAGCGTTGAGACAGGGGGCGCTTATTACGAGCAGTACTTC